Sequencing of this T cell receptor beta chain was carried out in a study of Ad26.COV2.S vaccination and SARS-CoV-2 variants. Study findings and constraints: Placebo recipients and vaccine recipients were similar in non-spike TCR breadth.

This CDR3 is built from 15 residues. CDR1 and CDR2 (germline): KGHSH, LQKENI. V shed 3 bases and J 4 bases; nucleotides not matched to a gene: 8. Indicated treatment: some 20 received Ad26.COV2.S at low or high dose, single or two shots; roughly five received placebo; per-sample allocation not given. All samples were drawn on day 63, counting from the first vaccine or placebo injection. The table came from immunoSEQ multiplex PCR; TCRdb's copy has only in-frame clones and leaves some out. The data contain 300,000 to 350,000 clones, 88% of them singletons. With respect to this clone: The antigen remains unidentified.

The receptor was derived from a person between 18 and 65 years old who received the Ad26.COV2.S COVID-19 vaccine or a placebo. The chain is built from TRBV18 and TRBJ1-2; 7 bases align to TRBD1. Sequencing used peripheral blood, obtained in a trial of Ad26.COV2.S vaccine versus placebo. The CDR3 is CASSPRTGGTYGYTF. CDR3 DNA sequence: TGTGCCAGCTCACCGCGGACAGGCGGGACCTATGGCTACACCTTC.